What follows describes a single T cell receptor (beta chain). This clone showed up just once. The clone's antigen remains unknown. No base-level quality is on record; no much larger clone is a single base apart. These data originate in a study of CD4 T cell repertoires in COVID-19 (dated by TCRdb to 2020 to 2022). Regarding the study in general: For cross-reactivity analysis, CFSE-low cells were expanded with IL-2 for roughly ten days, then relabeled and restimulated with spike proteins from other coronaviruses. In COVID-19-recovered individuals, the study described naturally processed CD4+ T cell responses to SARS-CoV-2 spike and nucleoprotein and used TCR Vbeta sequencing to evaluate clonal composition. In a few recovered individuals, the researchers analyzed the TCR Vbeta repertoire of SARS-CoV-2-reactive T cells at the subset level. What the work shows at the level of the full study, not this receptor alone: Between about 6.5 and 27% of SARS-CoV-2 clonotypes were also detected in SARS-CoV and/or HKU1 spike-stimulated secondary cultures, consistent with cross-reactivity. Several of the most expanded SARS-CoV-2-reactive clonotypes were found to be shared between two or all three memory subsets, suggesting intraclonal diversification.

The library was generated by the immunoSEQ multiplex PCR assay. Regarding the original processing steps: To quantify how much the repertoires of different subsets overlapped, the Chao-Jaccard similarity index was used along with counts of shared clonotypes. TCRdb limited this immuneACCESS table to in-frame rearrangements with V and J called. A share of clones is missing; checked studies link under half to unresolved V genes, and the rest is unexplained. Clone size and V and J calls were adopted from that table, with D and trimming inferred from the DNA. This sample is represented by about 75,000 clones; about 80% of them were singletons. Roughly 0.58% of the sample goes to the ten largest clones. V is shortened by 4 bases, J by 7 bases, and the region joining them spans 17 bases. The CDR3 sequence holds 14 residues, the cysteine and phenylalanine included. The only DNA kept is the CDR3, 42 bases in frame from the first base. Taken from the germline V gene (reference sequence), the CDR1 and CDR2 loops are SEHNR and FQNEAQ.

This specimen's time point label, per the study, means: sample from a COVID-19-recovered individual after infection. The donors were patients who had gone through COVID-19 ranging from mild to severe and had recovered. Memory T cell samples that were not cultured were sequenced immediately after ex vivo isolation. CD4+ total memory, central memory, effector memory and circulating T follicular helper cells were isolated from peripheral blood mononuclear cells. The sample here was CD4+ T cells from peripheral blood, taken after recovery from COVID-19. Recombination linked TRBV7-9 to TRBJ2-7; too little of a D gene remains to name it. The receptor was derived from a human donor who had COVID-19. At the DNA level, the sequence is TGTGCCAGCAGCTCAGAGTGGCGCCCATGGGAGCAGTACTTC. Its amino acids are CASSSEWRPWEQYF.